The entry below describes one T cell receptor (beta chain). As yet, its antigen is unknown. These data are taken from a study of spatial heterogeneity in lung cancer. The CDR3 covers 14 residues. Between the trimmed V and J ends, which lost 3 bases and 2 bases, there was a span of 8 bases. The time point was: sample taken at primary tumor resection. Tumor, nontumor lung or frozen PBMC supplied whole RNA that was sequenced unsorted. Samples came from some 73 TRACERx patients with untreated early-stage lung cancer. Unique molecular identifiers, one per molecule, were present on every TCR cDNA molecule. TCRdb redid the calling of the 5' RACE reads with MiXCR, one entry per CDR3 protein. The data hold tens of thousands of distinct CDR3 sequences, with 12% observed a single time. Broader study findings: TCRs found ubiquitously expanded in tumor appeared in blood more at resection than at follow-up.

The starting material was PBMCs, obtained at surgery. This clonotype was obtained from a male donor with early-stage non-small cell lung cancer. The chain couples TRBV12-3 or TRBV12-4 to TRBJ1-5, with D perhaps matching TRBD1 (5 bases). As DNA, the CDR3 is TGTGCCAGCAGTTTGGGCAGGGGCAATCAGCCCCAGCATTTT. Encoded protein: CASSLGRGNQPQHF.